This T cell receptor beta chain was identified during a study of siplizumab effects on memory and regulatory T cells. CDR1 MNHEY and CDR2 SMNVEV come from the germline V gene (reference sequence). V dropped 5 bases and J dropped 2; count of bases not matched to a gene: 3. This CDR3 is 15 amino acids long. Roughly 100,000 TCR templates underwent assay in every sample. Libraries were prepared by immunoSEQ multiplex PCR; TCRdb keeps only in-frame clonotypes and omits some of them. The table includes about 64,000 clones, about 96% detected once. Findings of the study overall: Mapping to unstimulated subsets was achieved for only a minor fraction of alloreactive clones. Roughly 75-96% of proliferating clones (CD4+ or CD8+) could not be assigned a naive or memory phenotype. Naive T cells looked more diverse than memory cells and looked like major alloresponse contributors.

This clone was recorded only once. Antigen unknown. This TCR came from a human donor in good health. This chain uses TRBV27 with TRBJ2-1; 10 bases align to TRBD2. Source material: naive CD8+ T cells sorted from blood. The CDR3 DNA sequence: TGTGCCAGCAGTAGCGGGGGGGCCGCCTACAATGAGCAGTTCTTC. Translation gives CASSSGGAAYNEQFF.